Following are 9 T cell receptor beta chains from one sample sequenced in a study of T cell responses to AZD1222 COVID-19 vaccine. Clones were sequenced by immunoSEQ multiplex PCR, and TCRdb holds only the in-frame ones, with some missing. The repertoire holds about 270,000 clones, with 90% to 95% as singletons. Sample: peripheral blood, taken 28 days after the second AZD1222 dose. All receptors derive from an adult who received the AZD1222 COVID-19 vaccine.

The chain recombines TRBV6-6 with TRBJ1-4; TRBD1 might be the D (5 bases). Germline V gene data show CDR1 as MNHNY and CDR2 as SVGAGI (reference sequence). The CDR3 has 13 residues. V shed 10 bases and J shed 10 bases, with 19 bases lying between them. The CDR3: CAILGGAVGKLFF. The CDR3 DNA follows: TGTGCCATCCTTGGGGGAGCGGTGGGAAAACTGTTTTTT.

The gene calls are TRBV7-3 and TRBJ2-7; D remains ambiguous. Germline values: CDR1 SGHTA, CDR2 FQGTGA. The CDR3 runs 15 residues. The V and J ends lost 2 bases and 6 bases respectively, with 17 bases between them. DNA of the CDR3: TGTGCCAGCAGCTTATCCCACGGGTCCTCGCCCGAGCAGTACTTC. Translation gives CASSLSHGSSPEQYF.

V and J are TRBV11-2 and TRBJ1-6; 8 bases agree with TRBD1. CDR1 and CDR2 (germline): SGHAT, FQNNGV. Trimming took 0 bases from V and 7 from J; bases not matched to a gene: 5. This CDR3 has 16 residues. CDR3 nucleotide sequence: TGTGCCAGCAGCTTAGAAACAGGGGGTTTCAATTCACCCCTCCACTTT. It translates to CASSLETGGFNSPLHF.

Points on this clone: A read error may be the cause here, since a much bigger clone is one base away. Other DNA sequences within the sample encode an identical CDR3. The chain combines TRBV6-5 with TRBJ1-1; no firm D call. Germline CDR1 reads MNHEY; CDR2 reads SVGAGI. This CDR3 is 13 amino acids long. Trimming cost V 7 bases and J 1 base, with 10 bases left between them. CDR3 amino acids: CASTAQENTEAFF. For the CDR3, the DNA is TGTGCCAGCACCGCACAAGAGAACACTGAAGCTTTCTTT.

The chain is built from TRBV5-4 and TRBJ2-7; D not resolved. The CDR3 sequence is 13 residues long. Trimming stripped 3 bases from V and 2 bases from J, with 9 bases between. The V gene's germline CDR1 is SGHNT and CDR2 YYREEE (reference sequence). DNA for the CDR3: TGTGCCAGCAGCTCGGACCGAACCTACGAGCAGTACTTC. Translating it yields CASSSDRTYEQYF.

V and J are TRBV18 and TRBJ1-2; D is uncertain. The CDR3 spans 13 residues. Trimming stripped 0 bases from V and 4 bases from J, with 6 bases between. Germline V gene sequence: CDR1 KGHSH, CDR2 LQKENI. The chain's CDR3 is CASSPPTSYGYTF. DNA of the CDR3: TGTGCCAGCTCACCACCTACCTCCTATGGCTACACCTTC.

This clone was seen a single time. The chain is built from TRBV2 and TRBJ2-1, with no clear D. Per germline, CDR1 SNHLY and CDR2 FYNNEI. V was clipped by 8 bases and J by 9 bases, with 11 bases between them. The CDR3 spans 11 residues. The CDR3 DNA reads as TGTGCCAGCGTTCGCCCCGGTGAGCAGTTCTTC. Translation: CASVRPGEQFF.

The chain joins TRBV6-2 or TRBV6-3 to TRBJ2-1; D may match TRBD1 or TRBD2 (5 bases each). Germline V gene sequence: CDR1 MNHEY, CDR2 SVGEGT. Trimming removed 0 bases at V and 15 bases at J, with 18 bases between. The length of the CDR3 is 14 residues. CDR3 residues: CASSYSMLPGRLFF. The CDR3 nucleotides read TGTGCCAGCAGTTACTCGATGCTACCGGGACGGTTGTTCTTC.

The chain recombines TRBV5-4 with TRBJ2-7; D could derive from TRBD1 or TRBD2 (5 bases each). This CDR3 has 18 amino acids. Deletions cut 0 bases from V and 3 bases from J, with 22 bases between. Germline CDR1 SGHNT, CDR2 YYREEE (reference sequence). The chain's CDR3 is CASSLAAGAPGVFYEQYF. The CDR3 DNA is TGTGCCAGCAGCTTGGCGGCCGGGGCTCCCGGTGTTTTCTACGAGCAGTACTTC.